Only a few counts were recorded for the clone carrying this T cell receptor (beta chain). Sequenced by immunoSEQ multiplex PCR; TCRdb stores in-frame clones only, minus some. The table shows around 750,000 clones, with about 74% occurring only once. The sample originates from a study of shared clonotypes between healthy human individuals. In germline, CDR1 is MGHDK, CDR2 SYGVNS. Trimming left V 4 bases short and J 6 bases short, with 12 bases between. This CDR3 comprises 13 residues. The chain has TRBV25-1 and TRBJ2-5; TRBD2 might be the D (5 bases). The sequenced sample consisted of memory CD4+ T cells sorted from blood. Sample subset: CD45RA-negative fraction. The receptor was isolated from a woman aged 25-40 years in good health. The CDR3 bases are TGTGCCAGCAGTGGGCCGGGATGGAAGACCCAGTACTTC. Translating it yields CASSGPGWKTQYF.